This is a list of T cell receptor beta chains from one sample in a study of blood T cell repertoires in COVID-19. Clones were read by immunoSEQ multiplex PCR, and TCRdb kept only the in-frame ones, dropping some. The data hold about 190,000 clones, with less than 85% observed a single time. The specimen was peripheral blood. These receptors all stem from a woman aged 45-65 years with acute or convalescent COVID-19. Both conserved end residues are part of each CDR3. A D gene is named only where the DNA matches it firmly. The listing skips clone size in some rows; elsewhere it reads once, few, many or a size class.

>-|17|-|TRBJ1-6|TRBV5-1
CASSFIFTGASNSPLHF
TGCGCCAGCAGCTTCATATTCACCGGTGCGTCCAATTCACCCCTCCACTTT
>-|11|TRBD1|TRBJ1-2|TRBV29-1
CSDDREAGYTF
TGCAGCGACGACAGGGAGGCTGGCTACACCTTC
>-|16|TRBD2|TRBJ2-7|TRBV25-1
CASSESISGSSYEQYF
TGTGCCAGCAGTGAATCAATAAGCGGGAGCTCCTACGAGCAGTACTTC
>-|17|TRBD1|TRBJ2-1|TRBV19
CASSRLTGTGAYNEQFF
TGTGCCAGTAGCCGCCTCACCGGGACAGGGGCCTACAATGAGCAGTTCTTC
>-|12|-|TRBJ2-2|TRBV30
CAWSPSRGELFF
TGTGCCTGGAGTCCCTCTAGGGGGGAGCTGTTTTTT
>-|13|TRBD2|TRBJ2-7|TRBV13
CASSPRLAGEQYF
TGTGCCAGCAGCCCTCGACTAGCCGGCGAGCAGTACTTC
>-|15|TRBD2|TRBJ2-3|TRBV7-2
CASSVLAFPTDTQYF
TGTGCCAGCAGCGTACTAGCGTTTCCCACAGATACGCAGTATTTT
>-|14|-|TRBJ2-7|TRBV28
CASKILQGSYEQYF
TGTGCCAGCAAAATACTACAGGGTTCCTACGAGCAGTACTTC
>-|13|-|TRBJ2-7|TRBV5-6
CASSLDRGYEQYF
TGTGCCAGCAGCTTGGACCGGGGATACGAGCAGTACTTC
>-|15|TRBD2|TRBJ2-7|TRBV5-1
CASKGLAGAEYEQYF
TGCGCCAGCAAAGGACTAGCGGGAGCAGAATACGAGCAGTACTTC
>-|15|TRBD2|TRBJ2-2|TRBV7-2
CASSYPGTSGGELFF
TGTGCCAGCAGCTACCCCGGGACTAGCGGCGGGGAGCTGTTTTTT
>-|15|TRBD1|TRBJ2-3|TRBV7-2
CASSSRTGGFGTQYF
TGTGCCAGCAGCTCGAGGACAGGGGGGTTTGGTACGCAGTATTTT
>few|13|TRBD1|TRBJ1-5|TRBV30
CAWSGQGGSPQHF
TGTGCCTGGAGCGGACAGGGTGGATCGCCCCAGCATTTT
>once|17|-|TRBJ2-3|TRBV4-1
CASSQEGSGTPTDTQYF
TGCGCCAGCAGCCAAGAGGGCTCTGGGACACCCACAGATACGCAGTATTTT
>-|15|TRBD1|TRBJ2-5|TRBV5-1
CASTEMGTDQETQYF
TGCGCCAGCACCGAGATGGGGACAGATCAAGAGACCCAGTACTTC
>once|14|TRBD1|TRBJ2-7|TRBV19
CASSIGQGVGEQYF
TGTGCCAGTAGTATAGGACAGGGGGTCGGTGAGCAGTACTTC
>-|11|-|TRBJ1-3|TRBV30
CAWETGNTIYF
TGTGCCTGGGAAACGGGGAACACCATATATTTT
>-|14|-|TRBJ1-4|TRBV19
CATHTTGTNEKLFF
TGTGCCACCCACACGACAGGAACAAATGAAAAACTGTTTTTT
>-|14|-|TRBJ2-7|TRBV27
CASSLNGASYEQYF
TGTGCCAGCAGTTTAAACGGTGCTTCCTACGAGCAGTACTTC
>-|14|TRBD2|TRBJ2-3|TRBV12-5
CASGPGLATDTQYF
TGTGCTAGTGGTCCTGGACTAGCGACAGATACGCAGTATTTT
>-|12|-|TRBJ2-1|TRBV10-1
CASSELGTGQFF
TGCGCCAGCAGTGAGTTGGGGACTGGGCAGTTCTTC
>-|15|-|TRBJ2-7|TRBV28
CASSSSGTPPYEQYF
TGTGCCAGCAGTAGCTCCGGGACTCCCCCTTACGAGCAGTACTTC
>few|17|TRBD2|TRBJ2-1|TRBV5-4
CASRVASGRGSYNEQFF
TGTGCCAGCAGGGTCGCTAGCGGGAGGGGCTCCTACAATGAGCAGTTCTTC
>-|14|TRBD1|TRBJ2-5|TRBV6-5
CASRGRTGLETQYF
TGTGCCAGCAGGGGGAGGACAGGGTTAGAGACCCAGTACTTC
>-|12|-|TRBJ2-5|TRBV2
CAGRAGGTPQYF
TGTGCCGGGCGAGCGGGCGGGACGCCCCAGTACTTC
>-|16|TRBD1|TRBJ1-1|TRBV23-1
CASSPMGQGTETEAFF
TGCGCCAGCAGTCCGATGGGACAGGGTACGGAAACTGAAGCTTTCTTT